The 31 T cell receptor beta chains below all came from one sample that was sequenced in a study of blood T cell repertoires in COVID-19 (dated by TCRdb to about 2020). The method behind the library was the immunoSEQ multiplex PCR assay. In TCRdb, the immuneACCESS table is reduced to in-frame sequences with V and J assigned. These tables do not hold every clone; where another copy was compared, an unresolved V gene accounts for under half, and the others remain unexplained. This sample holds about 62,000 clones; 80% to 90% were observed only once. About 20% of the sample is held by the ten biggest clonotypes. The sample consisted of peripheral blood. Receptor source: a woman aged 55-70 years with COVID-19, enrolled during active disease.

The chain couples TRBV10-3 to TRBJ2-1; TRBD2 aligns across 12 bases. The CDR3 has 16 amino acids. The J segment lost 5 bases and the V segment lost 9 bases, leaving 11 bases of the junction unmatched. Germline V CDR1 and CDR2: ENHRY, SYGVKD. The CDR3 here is CAISDRLAGVDNEQFF. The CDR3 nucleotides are TGTGCCATATCGGACAGACTAGCGGGAGTTGACAATGAGCAGTTCTTC.

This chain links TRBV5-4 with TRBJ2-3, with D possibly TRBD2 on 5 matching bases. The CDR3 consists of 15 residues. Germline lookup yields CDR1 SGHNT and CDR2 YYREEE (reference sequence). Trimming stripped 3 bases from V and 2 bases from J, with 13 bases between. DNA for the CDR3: TGTGCCAGCAGCTCTGGAGGCAGGCTCACAGATACGCAGTATTTT. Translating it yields CASSSGGRLTDTQYF.

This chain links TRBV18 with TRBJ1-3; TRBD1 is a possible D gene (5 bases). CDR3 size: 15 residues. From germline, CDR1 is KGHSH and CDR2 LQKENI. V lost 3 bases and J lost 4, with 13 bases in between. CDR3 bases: TGTGCCAGCTCACCGACAGAACAACCGGGAAACACCATATATTTT. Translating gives CASSPTEQPGNTIYF.

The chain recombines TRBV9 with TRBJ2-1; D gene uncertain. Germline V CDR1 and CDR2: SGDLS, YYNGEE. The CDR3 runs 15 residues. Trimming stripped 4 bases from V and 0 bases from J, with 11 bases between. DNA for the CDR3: TGTGCCAGCAGCCCGACTTGGAGCTCCTACAATGAGCAGTTCTTC. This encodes CASSPTWSSYNEQFF.

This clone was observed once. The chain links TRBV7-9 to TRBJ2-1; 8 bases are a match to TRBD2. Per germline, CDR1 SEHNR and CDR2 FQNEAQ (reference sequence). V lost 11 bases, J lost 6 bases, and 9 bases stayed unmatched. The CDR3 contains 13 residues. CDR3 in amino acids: CALQREHGNEQFF. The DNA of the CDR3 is TGTGCCCTTCAGCGGGAGCATGGCAATGAGCAGTTCTTC.

CDR3 residues: CSAGENSEQFF. The DNA of the CDR3 is TGCAGCGCTGGGGAGAACAGTGAGCAGTTCTTC. This chain links TRBV29-1 with TRBJ2-1; D is perhaps TRBD2 (5 bases). Trimming left V 7 bases short and J 9 bases short, with 13 bases between. Germline values: CDR1 SQVTM, CDR2 ANQGSEA. The CDR3 is 11 amino acids.

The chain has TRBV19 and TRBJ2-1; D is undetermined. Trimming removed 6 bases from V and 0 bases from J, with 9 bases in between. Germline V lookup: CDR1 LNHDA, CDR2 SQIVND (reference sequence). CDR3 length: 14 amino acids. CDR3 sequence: CASSPASSYNEQFF. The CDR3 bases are TGTGCCAGTAGCCCCGCGAGCTCCTACAATGAGCAGTTCTTC.

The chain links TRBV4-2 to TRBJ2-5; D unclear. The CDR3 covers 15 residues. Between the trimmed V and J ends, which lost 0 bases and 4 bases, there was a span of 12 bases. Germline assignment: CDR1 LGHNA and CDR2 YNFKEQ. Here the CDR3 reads CASSQDQARPETQYF. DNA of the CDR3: TGTGCCAGCAGCCAAGATCAAGCTAGACCAGAGACCCAGTACTTC.

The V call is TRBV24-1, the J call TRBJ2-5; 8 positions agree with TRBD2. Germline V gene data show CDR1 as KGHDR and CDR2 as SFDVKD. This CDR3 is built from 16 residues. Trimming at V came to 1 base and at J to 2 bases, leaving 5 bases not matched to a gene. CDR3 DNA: TGTGCCACCAGTGATTTCCTCGGGGGGGGGCAAGAGACCCAGTACTTC. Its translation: CATSDFLGGGQETQYF.

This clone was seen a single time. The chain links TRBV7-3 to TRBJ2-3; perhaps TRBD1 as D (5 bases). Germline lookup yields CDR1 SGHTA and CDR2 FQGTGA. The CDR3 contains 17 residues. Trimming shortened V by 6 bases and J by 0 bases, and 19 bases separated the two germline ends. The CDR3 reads CASSSKPTVLSTDTQYF. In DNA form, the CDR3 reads TGTGCCAGCAGTTCGAAACCGACAGTTCTAAGCACAGATACGCAGTATTTT.

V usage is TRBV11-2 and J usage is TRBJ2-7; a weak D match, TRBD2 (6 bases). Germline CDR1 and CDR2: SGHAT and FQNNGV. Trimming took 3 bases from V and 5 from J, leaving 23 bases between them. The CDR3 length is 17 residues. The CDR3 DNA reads TGTGCCAGCAGCTTGGGGAGGTCGGGCAGGGATCGCAACGAGCAGTACTTC. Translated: CASSLGRSGRDRNEQYF.

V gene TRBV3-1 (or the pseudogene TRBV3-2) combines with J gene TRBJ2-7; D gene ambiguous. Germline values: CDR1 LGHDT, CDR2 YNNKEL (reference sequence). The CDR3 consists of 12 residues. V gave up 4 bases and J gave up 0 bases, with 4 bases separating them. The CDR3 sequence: CASSPSSYEQYF. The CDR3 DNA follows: TGTGCCAGCAGCCCCTCCTCCTACGAGCAGTACTTC.

DNA of the CDR3: TGTGCCAGTAGTATATCGGGGAGCTACACTGAAGCTTTCTTT. It yields the protein CASSISGSYTEAFF. The chain carries TRBV19 and TRBJ1-1; D uncertain. Deletions cut 2 bases from V and 3 bases from J, with 10 bases between. There are 14 residues in the CDR3. The germline V gene encodes CDR1 LNHDA and CDR2 SQIVND (reference sequence). Supplemented by reference TRBV19 and TRBJ1-1, the full variable domain reads DGGITQSPKYLFRKEGQNVTLSCEQNLNHDAMYWYRQDPGQGLRLIYYSQIVNDFQKGDIAEGYSVSREKKESFPLTVTSAQKNPTAFYLCASSISGSYTEAFFGQGTRLTVV.

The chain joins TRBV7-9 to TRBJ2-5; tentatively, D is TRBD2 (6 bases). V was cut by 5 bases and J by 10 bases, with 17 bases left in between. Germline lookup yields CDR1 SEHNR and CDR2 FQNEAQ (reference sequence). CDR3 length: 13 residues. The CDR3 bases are TGTGCCAGCAGCCCGGGACCCCCGGGGGACCAGTACTTC. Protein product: CASSPGPPGDQYF.

CDR3 nucleotides: TGTGCCAGCAGCACCGCGGGCATCAATGAGCAGTTCTTC. Translation: CASSTAGINEQFF. This chain links TRBV7-3 with TRBJ2-1; D perhaps matches TRBD2 (5 bases). The CDR3 sequence is 13 residues long. Germline assignment: CDR1 SGHTA and CDR2 FQGTGA. V dropped 5 bases and J dropped 6 bases, with 11 bases sitting between them.

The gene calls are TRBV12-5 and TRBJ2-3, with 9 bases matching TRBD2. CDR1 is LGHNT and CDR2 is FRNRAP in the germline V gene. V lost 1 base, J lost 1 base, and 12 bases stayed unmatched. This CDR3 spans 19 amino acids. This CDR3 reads CASGLETSGSYPGTDTQYF. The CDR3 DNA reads TGTGCTAGTGGTTTGGAGACTAGCGGAAGTTACCCGGGCACAGATACGCAGTATTTT.

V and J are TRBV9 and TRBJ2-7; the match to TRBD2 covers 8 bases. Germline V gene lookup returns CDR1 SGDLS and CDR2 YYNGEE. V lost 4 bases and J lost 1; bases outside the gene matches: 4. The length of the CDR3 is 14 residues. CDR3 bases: TGTGCCAGCAGCAGAACTAGCGGATCCTACGAGCAGTACTTC. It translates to CASSRTSGSYEQYF.

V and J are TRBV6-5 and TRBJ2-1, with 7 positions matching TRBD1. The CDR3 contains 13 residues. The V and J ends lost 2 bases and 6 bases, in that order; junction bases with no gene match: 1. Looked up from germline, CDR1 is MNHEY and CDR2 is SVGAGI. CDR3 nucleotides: TGTGCCAGCAGTTACACAGGGGCCAATGAGCAGTTCTTC. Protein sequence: CASSYTGANEQFF.

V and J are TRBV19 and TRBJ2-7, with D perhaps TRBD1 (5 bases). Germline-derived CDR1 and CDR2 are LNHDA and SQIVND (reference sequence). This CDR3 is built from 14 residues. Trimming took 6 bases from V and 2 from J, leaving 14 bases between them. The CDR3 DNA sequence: TGTGCCAGTAGCGAAGGGGTCGGACCCTACGAGCAGTACTTC. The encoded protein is CASSEGVGPYEQYF.

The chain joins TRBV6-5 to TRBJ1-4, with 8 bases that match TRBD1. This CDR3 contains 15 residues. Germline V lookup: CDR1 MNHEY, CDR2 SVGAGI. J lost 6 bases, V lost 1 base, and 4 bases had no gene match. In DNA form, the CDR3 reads TGTGCCAGCAGTTACTTATCCAGGGGGCATGAAAAACTGTTTTTT. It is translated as CASSYLSRGHEKLFF.

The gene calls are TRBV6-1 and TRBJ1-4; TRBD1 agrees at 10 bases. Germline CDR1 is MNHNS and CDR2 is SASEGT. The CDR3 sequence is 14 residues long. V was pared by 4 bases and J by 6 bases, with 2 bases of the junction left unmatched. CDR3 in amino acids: CASSGGTGDEKLFF. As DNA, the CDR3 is TGTGCCAGCAGTGGGGGGACAGGGGATGAAAAACTGTTTTTT.

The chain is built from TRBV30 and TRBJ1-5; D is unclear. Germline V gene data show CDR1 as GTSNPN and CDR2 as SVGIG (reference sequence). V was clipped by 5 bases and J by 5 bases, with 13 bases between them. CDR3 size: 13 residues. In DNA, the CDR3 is TGTGCCTGGGGTCATGAGATAGATCAGCCCCAGCATTTT. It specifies CAWGHEIDQPQHF. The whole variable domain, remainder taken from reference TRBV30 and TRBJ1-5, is SQTIHQWPATLVQPVGSPLSLECTVEGTSNPNLYWYRQAAGRGLQLLFYSVGIGQISSEVPQNLSASRPQDRQFILSSKKLLLSDSGFYLCAWGHEIDQPQHFGDGTRLSIL.

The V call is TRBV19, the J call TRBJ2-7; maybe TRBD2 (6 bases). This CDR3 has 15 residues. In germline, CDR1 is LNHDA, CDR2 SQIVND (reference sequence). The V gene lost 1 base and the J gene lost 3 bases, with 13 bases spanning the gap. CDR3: CASSIGVAEVYEQYF. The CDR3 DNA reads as TGTGCCAGTAGTATAGGGGTAGCGGAGGTCTACGAGCAGTACTTC.

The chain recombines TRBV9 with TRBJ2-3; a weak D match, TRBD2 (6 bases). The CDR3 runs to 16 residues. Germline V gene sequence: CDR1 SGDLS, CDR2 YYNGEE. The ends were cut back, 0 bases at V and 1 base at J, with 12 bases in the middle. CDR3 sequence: CASSVVEGTGTDTQYF. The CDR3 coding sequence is TGTGCCAGCAGCGTAGTGGAGGGAACGGGCACAGATACGCAGTATTTT.

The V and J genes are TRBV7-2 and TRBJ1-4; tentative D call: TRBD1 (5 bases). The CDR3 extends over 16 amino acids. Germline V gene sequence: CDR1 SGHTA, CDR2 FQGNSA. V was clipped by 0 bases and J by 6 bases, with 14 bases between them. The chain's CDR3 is CASSLAQPGWDEKLFF. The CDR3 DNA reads TGTGCCAGCAGCTTAGCGCAGCCAGGGTGGGATGAAAAACTGTTTTTT.

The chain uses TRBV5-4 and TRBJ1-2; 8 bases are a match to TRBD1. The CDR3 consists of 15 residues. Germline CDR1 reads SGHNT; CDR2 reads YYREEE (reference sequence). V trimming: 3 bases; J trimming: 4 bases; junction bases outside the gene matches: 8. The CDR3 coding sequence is TGTGCCAGCAGCTCTGACGGACAGGGTGGCTATGGCTACACCTTC. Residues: CASSSDGQGGYGYTF.

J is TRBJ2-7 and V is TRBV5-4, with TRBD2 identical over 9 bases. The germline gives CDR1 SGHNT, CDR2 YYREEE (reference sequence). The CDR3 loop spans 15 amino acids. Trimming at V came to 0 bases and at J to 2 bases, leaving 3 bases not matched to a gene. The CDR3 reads CASSLASGDTYEQYF. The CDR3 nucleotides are TGTGCCAGCAGCTTGGCTAGCGGGGATACCTACGAGCAGTACTTC. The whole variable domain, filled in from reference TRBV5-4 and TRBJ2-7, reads ETGVTQSPTHLIKTRGQQVTLRCSSQSGHNTVSWYQQALGQGPQFIFQYYREEENGRGNFPPRFSGLQFPNYSSELNVNALELDDSALYLCASSLASGDTYEQYFGPGTRLTVT.

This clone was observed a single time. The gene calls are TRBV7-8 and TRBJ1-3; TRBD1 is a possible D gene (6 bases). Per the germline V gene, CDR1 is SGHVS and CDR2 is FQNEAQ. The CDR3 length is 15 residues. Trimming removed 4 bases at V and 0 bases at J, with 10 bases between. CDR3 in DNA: TGTGCCAGCAGCTCTGGACAGAACTCTGGAAACACCATATATTTT. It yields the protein CASSSGQNSGNTIYF.

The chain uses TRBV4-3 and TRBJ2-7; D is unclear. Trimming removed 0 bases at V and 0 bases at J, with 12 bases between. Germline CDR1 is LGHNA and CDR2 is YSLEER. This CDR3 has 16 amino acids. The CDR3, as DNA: TGCGCCAGCAGCCAAGATCCGGGTCCGGGCTCCTACGAGCAGTACTTC. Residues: CASSQDPGPGSYEQYF.

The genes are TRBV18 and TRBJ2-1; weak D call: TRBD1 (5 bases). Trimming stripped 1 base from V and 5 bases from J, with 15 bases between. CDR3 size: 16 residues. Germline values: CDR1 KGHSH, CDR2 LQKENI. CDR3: CASSPLQGWIHNEQFF. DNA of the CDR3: TGTGCCAGCTCACCACTGCAGGGATGGATCCACAATGAGCAGTTCTTC.

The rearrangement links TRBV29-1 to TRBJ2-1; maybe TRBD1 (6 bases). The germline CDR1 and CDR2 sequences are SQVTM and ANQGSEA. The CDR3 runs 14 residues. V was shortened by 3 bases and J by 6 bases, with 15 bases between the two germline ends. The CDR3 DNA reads TGCAGCGTTGATCGGGCAGGGGTAGGCAATGAGCAGTTCTTC. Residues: CSVDRAGVGNEQFF.